This paragraph covers one T cell receptor beta chain sequence. These data are taken from a study of regulatory T cells in long-lasting Graves disease. Time point here: newly diagnosed GD, antithyroid drugs for less than 3 months. Isolated PBMC RNA provided the starting material for the TCR library. Arm-PCR of CDR3 regions with iRepertoire HTBI primers generated TCR beta libraries. TCRdb analysed the multiplex PCR reads with MiXCR anew, one entry per CDR3 protein. Counted here are about 530,000 distinct CDR3 sequences, 16% occurring once; the ten biggest clones make up roughly 25%. Germline V gene data show CDR1 as MNHEY and CDR2 as SVGAGI. CDR3 size: 18 residues. V was pared by 2 bases and J by 2 bases, with 16 bases between. This sample was also put to use in a study of T cells in Graves' hyperthyroidism and ophthalmopathy. According to that study: Researchers barred patients who had uncontrolled infection, other autoimmune disease, pregnancy or lactation.

The receptor was derived from a woman aged 35-60 years with Graves disease. The starting material was peripheral blood mononuclear cells (PBMCs), obtained at new diagnosis, from a patient treated with antithyroid drugs. The genes are TRBV6-5 and TRBJ2-6; TRBD2 is a possible D gene (5 bases). Here the CDR3 DNA reads TGTGCCAGCAGTTACCTGGGAGTTCAGTTTACTGGGGCCAACGTCCTGACTTTC. This translates into CASSYLGVQFTGANVLTF.